Listed here are 6 T cell receptor beta chains from one sample, sequenced in a study of cytomegalovirus exposure and HLA in healthy donors. Primers: 60 Vbeta forward and 13 Jbeta reverse. Assay used: immunoSEQ multiplex PCR; TCRdb lists only in-frame clones, some missing. The listing records about 130,000 clones. Sequencing was done on a sample of PBMCs. The source is a man aged 18 to 35 in good health and CMV-seronegative.

The chain uses TRBV28 and TRBJ2-3; weak D call: TRBD1 (5 bases). V lost 7 bases and J lost 1, with 9 bases in between. Per germline, CDR1 MDHEN and CDR2 SYDVKM. The CDR3 sequence is 13 residues long. In DNA form, the CDR3 reads TGTGCCAGCATATTGACAGGCACAGATACGCAGTATTTT. Its translation is CASILTGTDTQYF.

The J gene is TRBJ1-1, the V gene TRBV25-1; D perhaps matches TRBD1 (6 bases). This CDR3 spans 17 amino acids. Germline CDR1 MGHDK, CDR2 SYGVNS. With 4 bases removed from V and 1 base from J, the gap between germline ends came to 19 bases. CDR3 DNA: TGTGCCAGCAGTGGGTCCTGGCAGGGGCGGCAGAACACTGAAGCTTTCTTT. Protein product: CASSGSWQGRQNTEAFF. The entire variable domain, with the rest obtained from reference TRBV25-1 and TRBJ1-1, is as follows: EADIYQTPRYLVIGTGKKITLECSQTMGHDKMYWYQQDPGMELHLIHYSYGVNSTEKGDLSSESTVSRIRTEHFPLTLESARPSHTSQYLCASSGSWQGRQNTEAFFGQGTRLTVV.

J is TRBJ1-2 and V is TRBV5-4; D is possibly TRBD1 (6 bases). V lost 3 bases, J lost 3 bases, and 18 bases lay in between. Germline lookup yields CDR1 SGHNT and CDR2 YYREEE (reference sequence). The CDR3 consists of 16 residues. The CDR3 DNA reads as TGTGCCAGCAGCTCGAAAGTTCCCGGGACATACTATGGCTACACCTTC. Protein: CASSSKVPGTYYGYTF.

The CDR3 bases are TGCGCCAGCAGCACCGGGACAGGACCCGGGGAGCTGTTTTTT. This gives the protein CASSTGTGPGELFF. The rearrangement joins TRBV5-1 to TRBJ2-2; TRBD1 agrees at 8 bases. The germline V gene has CDR1 SGHRS and CDR2 YFSETQ. Unmatched junction bases numbered 5, after V lost 4 bases and J lost 6 bases. The CDR3 length is 14 residues.

The chain has TRBV5-8 and TRBJ2-3; 10 positions agree with TRBD2. The germline CDR1 and CDR2 sequences are SGHTS and YDEGEE. The CDR3 totals 14 residues. The V segment lost 8 bases and the J segment 6 bases; nucleotides outside the gene matches: 9. For the CDR3, the DNA is TGTGCCAGTGCCTTAGCGGGGGGCCCGGATACGCAGTATTTT. It specifies CASALAGGPDTQYF.

The genes are TRBV7-9 and TRBJ1-1; the D is unclear. Germline V gene sequence: CDR1 SEHNR, CDR2 FQNEAQ (reference sequence). This CDR3 comprises 15 residues. The V end was cut by 2 bases, the J end by 7 bases, with 17 bases between. This chain's CDR3 is CASSLSLRAADEAFF. CDR3 in DNA: TGTGCCAGCAGCTTAAGTTTGCGGGCAGCAGATGAAGCTTTCTTT.